This section outlines one TCR beta chain sequence together with its context. The CDR3 is 15 residues long. V gave up 5 bases and J gave up 0 bases, with 14 bases separating them. Germline values: CDR1 SEHNR, CDR2 FQNEAQ (reference sequence). The data stem from a study of cytomegalovirus exposure and HLA in healthy donors. The data were produced by immunoSEQ multiplex PCR, yet TCRdb's version contains in-frame clones alone and is incomplete. The sample lists about 180,000 clones; 87% were seen once. The sequencing input was PBMCs. The TCR originated in a woman aged 25 to 39 in good health and CMV-seronegative. This sequence joins TRBV7-9 and TRBJ2-7; no definite D call. The CDR3, as DNA: TGTGCCAGCAGCCCTCCCTTATCGAGCTCCTACGAGCAGTACTTC. Its translation: CASSPPLSSSYEQYF.